This T cell receptor (beta chain) was captured by sequencing in a study of control samples from healthy donors and cancer patients. The CDR3 has 14 residues. CDR1 SGHRS and CDR2 YFSETQ come from the germline V gene. Trimming pared 3 bases from V and 8 bases from J, leaving 15 bases between. Some clones are missing from TCRdb's copy, which holds only in-frame ones; the method was immunoSEQ multiplex PCR. The repertoire holds tens of thousands of clones, 88% seen once, with roughly 42% in the top ten. The receptor was derived from a man in his forties or fifties with head and neck cancer. Material: PBMCs. The V and J genes are TRBV5-1 and TRBJ2-1, with a possible D match to TRBD2 (8 bases). The CDR3 protein is CASSSGRGRDEQFF. As DNA, the CDR3 is TGCGCCAGCAGCTCCGGGAGGGGGCGGGATGAGCAGTTCTTC.